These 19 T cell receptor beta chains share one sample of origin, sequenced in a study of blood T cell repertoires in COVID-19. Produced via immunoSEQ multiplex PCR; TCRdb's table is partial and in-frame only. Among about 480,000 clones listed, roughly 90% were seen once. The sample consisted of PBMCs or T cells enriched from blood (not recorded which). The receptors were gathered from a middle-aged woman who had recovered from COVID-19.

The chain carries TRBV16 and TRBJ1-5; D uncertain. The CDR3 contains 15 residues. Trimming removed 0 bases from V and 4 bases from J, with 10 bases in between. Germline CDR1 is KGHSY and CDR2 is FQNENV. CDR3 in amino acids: CASSQSERGNQPQHF. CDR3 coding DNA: TGTGCCAGCAGCCAATCGGAGCGGGGAAATCAGCCCCAGCATTTT.

Here the CDR3 reads CASSSTGTGSETQYF. The CDR3 DNA sequence: TGTGCCAGCAGCTCAACCGGGACAGGGTCAGAGACCCAGTACTTC. The J gene is TRBJ2-5, the V gene TRBV7-9; 9 bases are a match to TRBD1. Germline lookup yields CDR1 SEHNR and CDR2 FQNEAQ (reference sequence). The CDR3 is made up of 15 amino acids. With V trimmed by 4 bases and J by 4 bases, 7 bases remained unmatched.

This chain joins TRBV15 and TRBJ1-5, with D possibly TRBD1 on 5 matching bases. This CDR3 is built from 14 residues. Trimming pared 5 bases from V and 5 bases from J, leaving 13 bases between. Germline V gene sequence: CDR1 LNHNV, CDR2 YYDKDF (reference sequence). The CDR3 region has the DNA TGTGCCACCAGCGATCGACAGAGCTATCAGCCCCAGCATTTT. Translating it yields CATSDRQSYQPQHF.

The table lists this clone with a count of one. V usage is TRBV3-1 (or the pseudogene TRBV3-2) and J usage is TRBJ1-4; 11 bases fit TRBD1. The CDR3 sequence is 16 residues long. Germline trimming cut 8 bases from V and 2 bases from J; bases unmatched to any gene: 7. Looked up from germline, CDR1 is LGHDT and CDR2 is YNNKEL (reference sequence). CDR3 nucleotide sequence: TGTGCCAGCCGGGCGGACAGGGGGCTCACTAATGAAAAACTGTTTTTT. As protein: CASRADRGLTNEKLFF.

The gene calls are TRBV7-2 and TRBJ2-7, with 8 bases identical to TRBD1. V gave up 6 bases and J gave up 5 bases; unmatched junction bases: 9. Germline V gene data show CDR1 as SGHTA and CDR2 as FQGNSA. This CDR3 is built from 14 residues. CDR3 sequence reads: CASSSRQGIDEQYF. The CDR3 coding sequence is TGTGCCAGCAGTTCACGACAGGGGATTGACGAGCAGTACTTC.

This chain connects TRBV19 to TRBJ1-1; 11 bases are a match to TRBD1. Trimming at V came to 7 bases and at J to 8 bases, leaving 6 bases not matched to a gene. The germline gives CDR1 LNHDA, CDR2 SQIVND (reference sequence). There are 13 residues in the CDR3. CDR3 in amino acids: CASMGQGGSEAFF. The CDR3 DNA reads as TGTGCCAGTATGGGACAGGGGGGATCAGAAGCTTTCTTT. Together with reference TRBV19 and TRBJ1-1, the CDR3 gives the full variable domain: DGGITQSPKYLFRKEGQNVTLSCEQNLNHDAMYWYRQDPGQGLRLIYYSQIVNDFQKGDIAEGYSVSREKKESFPLTVTSAQKNPTAFYLCASMGQGGSEAFFGQGTRLTVV.

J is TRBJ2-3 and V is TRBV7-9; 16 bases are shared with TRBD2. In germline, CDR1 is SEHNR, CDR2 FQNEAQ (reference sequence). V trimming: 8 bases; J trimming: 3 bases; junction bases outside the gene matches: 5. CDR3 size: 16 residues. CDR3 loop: CASAGLAGGPTDTQYF. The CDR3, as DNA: TGTGCCAGCGCGGGACTAGCGGGAGGGCCGACAGATACGCAGTATTTT.

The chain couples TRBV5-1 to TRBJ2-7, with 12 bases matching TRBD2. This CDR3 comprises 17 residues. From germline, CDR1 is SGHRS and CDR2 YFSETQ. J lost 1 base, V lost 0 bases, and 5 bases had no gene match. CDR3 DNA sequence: TGCGCCAGCAGCTTGGCAGCTAGCGGGAGGGTTTCCTACGAGCAGTACTTC. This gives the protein CASSLAASGRVSYEQYF.

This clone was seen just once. Written as DNA, the CDR3 is TGTGCTAGTGGCCCCGACAGAAGCAATCAGCCCCAGCATTTT. Protein sequence: CASGPDRSNQPQHF. V and J are TRBV12-5 and TRBJ1-5; D is possibly TRBD1 (5 bases). With 6 bases removed from V and 1 base from J, the gap between germline ends came to 10 bases. The CDR3 totals 14 residues. The germline gives CDR1 LGHNT, CDR2 FRNRAP.

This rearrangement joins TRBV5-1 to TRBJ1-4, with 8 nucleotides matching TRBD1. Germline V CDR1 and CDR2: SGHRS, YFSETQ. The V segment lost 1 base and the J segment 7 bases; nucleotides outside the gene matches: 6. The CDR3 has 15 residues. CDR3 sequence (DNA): TGCGCCAGCAGCTTGAAAAATACAGGGGGTGAAAAACTGTTTTTT. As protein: CASSLKNTGGEKLFF.

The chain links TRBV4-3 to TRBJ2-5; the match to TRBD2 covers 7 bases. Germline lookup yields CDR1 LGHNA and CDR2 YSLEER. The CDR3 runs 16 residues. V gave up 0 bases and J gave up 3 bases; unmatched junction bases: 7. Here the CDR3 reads CASSQDRAGWKETQYF. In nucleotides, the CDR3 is TGCGCCAGCAGCCAAGATAGAGCGGGGTGGAAAGAGACCCAGTACTTC.

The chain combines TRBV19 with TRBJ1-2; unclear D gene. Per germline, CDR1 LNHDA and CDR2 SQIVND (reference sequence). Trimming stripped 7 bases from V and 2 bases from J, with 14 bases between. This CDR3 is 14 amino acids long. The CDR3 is CASNGPAENYGYTF. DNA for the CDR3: TGTGCCAGTAATGGACCAGCGGAGAACTATGGCTACACCTTC.

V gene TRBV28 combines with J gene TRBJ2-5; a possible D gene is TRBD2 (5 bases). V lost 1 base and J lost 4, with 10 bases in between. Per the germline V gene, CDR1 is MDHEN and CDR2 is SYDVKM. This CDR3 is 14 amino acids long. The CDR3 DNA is TGTGCCAGCAGTTTATTCGGGGTGGGAGAGACCCAGTACTTC. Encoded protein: CASSLFGVGETQYF.

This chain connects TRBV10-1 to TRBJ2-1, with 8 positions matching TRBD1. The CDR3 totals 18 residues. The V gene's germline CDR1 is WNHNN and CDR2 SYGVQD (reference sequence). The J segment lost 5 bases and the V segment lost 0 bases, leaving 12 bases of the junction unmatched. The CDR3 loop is CASSESVAGGFRDNEQFF. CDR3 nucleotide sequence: TGCGCCAGCAGTGAGTCCGTAGCAGGGGGCTTCCGAGACAATGAGCAGTTCTTC.

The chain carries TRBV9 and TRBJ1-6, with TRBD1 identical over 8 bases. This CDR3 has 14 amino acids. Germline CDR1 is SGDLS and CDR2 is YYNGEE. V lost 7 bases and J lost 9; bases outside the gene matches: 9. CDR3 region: CASEPGQDGSPLHF. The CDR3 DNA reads TGTGCCAGCGAACCGGGACAGGACGGTTCACCCCTCCACTTT.

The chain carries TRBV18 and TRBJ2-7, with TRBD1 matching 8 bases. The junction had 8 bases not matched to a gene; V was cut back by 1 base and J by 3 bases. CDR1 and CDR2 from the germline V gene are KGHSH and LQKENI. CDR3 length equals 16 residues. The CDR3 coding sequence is TGTGCCAGCTCACCACGTCCCGGACAGGGCTTCTACGAGCAGTACTTC. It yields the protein CASSPRPGQGFYEQYF.

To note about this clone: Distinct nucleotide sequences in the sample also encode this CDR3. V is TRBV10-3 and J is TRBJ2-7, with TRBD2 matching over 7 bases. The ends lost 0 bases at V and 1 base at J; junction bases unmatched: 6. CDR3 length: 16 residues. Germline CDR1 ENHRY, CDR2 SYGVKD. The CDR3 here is CAISESRGGSSYEQYF. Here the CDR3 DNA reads TGTGCCATCAGTGAGTCTAGGGGCGGGAGTTCCTACGAGCAGTACTTC.

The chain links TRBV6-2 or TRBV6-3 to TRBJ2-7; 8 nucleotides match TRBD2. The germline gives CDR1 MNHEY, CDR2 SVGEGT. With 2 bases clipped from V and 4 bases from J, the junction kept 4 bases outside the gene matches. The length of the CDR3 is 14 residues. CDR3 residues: CASSYAGGVYEQYF. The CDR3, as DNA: TGTGCCAGCAGTTACGCCGGGGGGGTGTACGAGCAGTACTTC.

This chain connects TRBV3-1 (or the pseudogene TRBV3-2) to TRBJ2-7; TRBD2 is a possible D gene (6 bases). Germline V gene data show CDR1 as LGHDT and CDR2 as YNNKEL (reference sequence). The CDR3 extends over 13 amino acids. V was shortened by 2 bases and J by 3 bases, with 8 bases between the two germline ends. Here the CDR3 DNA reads TGTGCCAGCAGCCAATCCGGGGGCTACGAGCAGTACTTC. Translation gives CASSQSGGYEQYF.